This record looks at one TCR beta chain sequence and its context. Its antigen is still unknown. The V gene lost 4 bases and the J gene lost 5 bases, with 18 bases spanning the gap. The CDR3 consists of 15 residues. Germline V gene lookup returns CDR1 SGHRS and CDR2 YFSETQ. This specimen belongs to a study of Ad26.COV2.S vaccination and SARS-CoV-2 variants. Study-wide background: Each vaccinee took Ad26.COV2.S intramuscularly, once or twice 56 days apart.

Treatment defined: 15 to 20 received Ad26.COV2.S at low or high dose, single or two shots; roughly 5 received placebo; per-sample allocation not given. The samples date from day 63 after the first vaccine or placebo injection. The repertoire was sequenced with immunoSEQ multiplex PCR; TCRdb's copy has only in-frame clones and lacks some. The table shows roughly 350,000 clones, with 80% to 90% occurring only once. Notes on the study in general: Vaccine recipients had higher spike-specific TCR breadth than placebo recipients. The study found similar non-spike TCR breadth in vaccine and placebo recipients. Possible underestimation of total T cell responses by the TCR breadth and depth analyses was noted.

This chain joins TRBV5-1 and TRBJ1-2, with D perhaps matching TRBD1 (6 bases). This specimen was peripheral blood, taken in a trial of Ad26.COV2.S vaccine versus placebo. The clonotype originates from a person aged 18-65 years who received the Ad26.COV2.S COVID-19 vaccine or a placebo. CDR3: CASSPRDRTLYGYTF. The CDR3 DNA reads TGCGCCAGCAGCCCCCGAGACAGGACCCTATATGGCTACACCTTC. The full variable domain, rest sourced from reference TRBV5-1 and TRBJ1-2, is KAGVTQTPRYLIKTRGQQVTLSCSPISGHRSVSWYQQTPGQGLQFLFEYFSETQRNKGNFPGRFSGRQFSNSRSEMNVSTLELGDSALYLCASSPRDRTLYGYTFGSGTRLTVV.